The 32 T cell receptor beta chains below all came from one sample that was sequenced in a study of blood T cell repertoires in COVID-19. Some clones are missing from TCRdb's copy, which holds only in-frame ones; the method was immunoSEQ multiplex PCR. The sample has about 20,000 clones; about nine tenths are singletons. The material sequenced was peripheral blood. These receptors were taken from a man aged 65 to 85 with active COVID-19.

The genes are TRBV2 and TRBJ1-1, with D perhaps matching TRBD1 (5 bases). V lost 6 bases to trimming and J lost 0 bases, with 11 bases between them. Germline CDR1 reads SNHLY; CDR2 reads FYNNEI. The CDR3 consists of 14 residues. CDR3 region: CASRKDTLNTEAFF. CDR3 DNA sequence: TGTGCCAGCAGAAAGGACACCCTGAACACTGAAGCTTTCTTT.

The chain's CDR3 is CASSLAPGLALPSYNEQFF. The CDR3 coding sequence is TGTGCCAGCAGCTTAGCGCCGGGACTAGCCCTCCCCTCCTACAATGAGCAGTTCTTC. The V call is TRBV7-9, the J call TRBJ2-1, with TRBD2 matching over 9 bases. V gave up 0 bases and J gave up 0 bases; unmatched junction bases: 9. This CDR3 region has 19 residues. Germline V gene sequence: CDR1 SEHNR, CDR2 FQNEAQ (reference sequence).

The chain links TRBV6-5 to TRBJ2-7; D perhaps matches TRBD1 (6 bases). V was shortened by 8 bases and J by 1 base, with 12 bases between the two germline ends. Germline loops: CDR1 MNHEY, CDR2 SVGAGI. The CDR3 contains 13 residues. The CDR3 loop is CASGGHLSYEQYF. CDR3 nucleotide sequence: TGTGCCAGCGGGGGCCATCTTTCCTACGAGCAGTACTTC.

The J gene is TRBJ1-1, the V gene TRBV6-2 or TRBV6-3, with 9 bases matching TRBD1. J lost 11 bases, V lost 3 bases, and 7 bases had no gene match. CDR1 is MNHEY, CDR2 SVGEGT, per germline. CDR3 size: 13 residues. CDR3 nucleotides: TGTGCCAGCAGTTATGGGACAGGGTTGATGGCTTTCTTT. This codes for CASSYGTGLMAFF.

The CDR3 sequence is CASSPGTGGVKKLFF. The CDR3 nucleotides read TGTGCCAGCTCACCAGGGACAGGGGGCGTTAAAAAACTGTTTTTT. This sequence joins TRBV18 and TRBJ1-4, with TRBD1 identical over 12 bases. CDR1 and CDR2 from the germline V gene are KGHSH and LQKENI. The CDR3 is made up of 15 amino acids. The ends lost 2 bases at V and 9 bases at J; junction bases unmatched: 4. Full variable domain (outside the CDR3, taken from reference TRBV18 and TRBJ1-4): NAGVMQNPRHLVRRRGQEARLRCSPMKGHSHVYWYRQLPEEGLKFMVYLQKENIIDESGMPKERFSAEFPKEGPSILRIQQVVRGDSAAYFCASSPGTGGVKKLFFGSGTQLSVL.

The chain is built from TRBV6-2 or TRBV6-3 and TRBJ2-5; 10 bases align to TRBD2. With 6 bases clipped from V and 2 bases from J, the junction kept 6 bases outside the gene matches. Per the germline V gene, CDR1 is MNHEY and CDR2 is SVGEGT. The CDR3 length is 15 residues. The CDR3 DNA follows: TGTGCCAGCAGCCTAGCGGGAGATCCGCAAGAGACCCAGTACTTC. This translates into CASSLAGDPQETQYF.

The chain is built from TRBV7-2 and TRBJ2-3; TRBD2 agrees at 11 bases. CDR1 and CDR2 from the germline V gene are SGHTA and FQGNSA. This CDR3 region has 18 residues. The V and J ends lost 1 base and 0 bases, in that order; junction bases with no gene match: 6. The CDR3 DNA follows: TGTGCCAGCAGCTTAGTGATATTAGCGGGGGGGAGCACAGATACGCAGTATTTT. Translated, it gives CASSLVILAGGSTDTQYF.

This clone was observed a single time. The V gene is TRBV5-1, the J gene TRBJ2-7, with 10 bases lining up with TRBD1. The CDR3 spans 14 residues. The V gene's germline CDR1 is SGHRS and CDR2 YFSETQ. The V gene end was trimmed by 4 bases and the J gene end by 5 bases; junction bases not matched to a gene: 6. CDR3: CASSPQGTGDEQYF. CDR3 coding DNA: TGCGCCAGCAGCCCCCAGGGGACAGGGGACGAGCAGTACTTC.

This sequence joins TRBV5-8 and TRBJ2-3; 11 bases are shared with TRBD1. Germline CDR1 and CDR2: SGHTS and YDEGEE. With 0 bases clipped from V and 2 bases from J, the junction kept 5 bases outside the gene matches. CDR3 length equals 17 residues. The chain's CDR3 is CASSLDGTGGDTDTQYF. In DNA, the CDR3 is TGTGCCAGCAGCTTGGACGGGACAGGGGGGGACACAGATACGCAGTATTTT.

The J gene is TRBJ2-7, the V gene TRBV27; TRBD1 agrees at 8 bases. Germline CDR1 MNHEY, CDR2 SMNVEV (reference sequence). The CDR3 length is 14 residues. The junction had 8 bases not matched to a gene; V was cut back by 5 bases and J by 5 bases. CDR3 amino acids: CASSTRDRLHEQYF. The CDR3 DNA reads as TGTGCCAGCAGTACCCGGGACAGGCTCCACGAGCAGTACTTC.

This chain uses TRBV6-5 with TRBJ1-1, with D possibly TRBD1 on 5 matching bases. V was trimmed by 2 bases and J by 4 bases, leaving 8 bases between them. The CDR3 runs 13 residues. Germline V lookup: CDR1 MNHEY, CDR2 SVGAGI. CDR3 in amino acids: CASSYLGRTEAFF. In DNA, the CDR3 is TGTGCCAGCAGTTACCTGGGGCGCACTGAAGCTTTCTTT.

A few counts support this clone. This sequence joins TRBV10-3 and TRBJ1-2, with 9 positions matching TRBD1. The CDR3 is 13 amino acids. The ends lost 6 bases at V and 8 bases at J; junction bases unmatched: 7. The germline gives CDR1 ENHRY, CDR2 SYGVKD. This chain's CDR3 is CAIRGTGGEGYTF. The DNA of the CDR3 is TGTGCCATCAGGGGAACAGGGGGCGAGGGCTACACCTTC.

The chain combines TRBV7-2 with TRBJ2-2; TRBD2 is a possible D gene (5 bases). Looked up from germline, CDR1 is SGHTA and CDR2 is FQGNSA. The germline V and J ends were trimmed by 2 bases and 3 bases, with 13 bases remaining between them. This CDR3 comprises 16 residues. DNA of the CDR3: TGTGCCAGCAGCTTACTGCTTAGCGCGTACACCGGGGAGCTGTTTTTT. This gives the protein CASSLLLSAYTGELFF.

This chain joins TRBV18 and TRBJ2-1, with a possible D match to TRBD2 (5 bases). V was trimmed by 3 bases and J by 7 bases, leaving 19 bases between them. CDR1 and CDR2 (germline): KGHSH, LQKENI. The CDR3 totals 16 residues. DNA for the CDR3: TGTGCCAGCTCACCTATACCGGGAACGGACCAAAATGAGCAGTTCTTC. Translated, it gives CASSPIPGTDQNEQFF.

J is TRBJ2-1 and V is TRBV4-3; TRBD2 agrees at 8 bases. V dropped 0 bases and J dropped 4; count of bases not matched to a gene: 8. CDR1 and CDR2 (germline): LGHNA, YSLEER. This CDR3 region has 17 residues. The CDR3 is CASSQEIAGNLYNEQFF. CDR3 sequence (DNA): TGCGCCAGCAGCCAAGAAATAGCGGGGAATCTATACAATGAGCAGTTCTTC.

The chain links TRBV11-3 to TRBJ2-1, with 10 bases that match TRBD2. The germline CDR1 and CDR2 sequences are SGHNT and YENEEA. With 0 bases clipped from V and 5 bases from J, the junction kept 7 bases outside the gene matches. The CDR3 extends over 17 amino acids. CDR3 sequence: CASSLDRLAGVNNEQFF. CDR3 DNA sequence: TGTGCCAGCAGCTTAGATCGGCTAGCGGGAGTAAACAATGAGCAGTTCTTC.

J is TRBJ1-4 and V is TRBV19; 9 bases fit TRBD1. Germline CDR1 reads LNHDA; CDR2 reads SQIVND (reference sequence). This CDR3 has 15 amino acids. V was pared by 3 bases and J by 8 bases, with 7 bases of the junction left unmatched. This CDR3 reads CASSIGRTGEEKLFF. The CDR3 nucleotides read TGTGCCAGTAGTATTGGTCGGACAGGGGAAGAAAAACTGTTTTTT.

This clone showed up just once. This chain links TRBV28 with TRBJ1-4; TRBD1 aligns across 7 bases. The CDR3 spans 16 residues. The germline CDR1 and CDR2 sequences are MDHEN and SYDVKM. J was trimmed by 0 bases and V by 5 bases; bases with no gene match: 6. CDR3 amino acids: CASSITGDSTNEKLFF. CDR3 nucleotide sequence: TGTGCCAGCAGTATTACAGGGGACTCAACTAATGAAAAACTGTTTTTT.

DNA of the CDR3: TGCGCCAGCAGCTTCGGGGGGAGCGGCGAGACCCAGTACTTC. Protein sequence: CASSFGGSGETQYF. The chain has TRBV5-1 and TRBJ2-5; TRBD2 matches 7 bases. CDR1 and CDR2 from the germline V gene are SGHRS and YFSETQ. Trimming took 2 bases from V and 5 from J; bases not matched to a gene: 6. The CDR3 runs 14 residues.

CDR3 DNA sequence: TGCGCCAGCAGCCAAACAGCGGGGGGGCCGTACAATGAGCAGTTCTTC. This gives the protein CASSQTAGGPYNEQFF. V usage is TRBV4-3 and J usage is TRBJ2-1, with 10 bases aligning to TRBD2. CDR3 length: 16 residues. The germline V gene has CDR1 LGHNA and CDR2 YSLEER. V lost 2 bases and J lost 4; bases outside the gene matches: 5.

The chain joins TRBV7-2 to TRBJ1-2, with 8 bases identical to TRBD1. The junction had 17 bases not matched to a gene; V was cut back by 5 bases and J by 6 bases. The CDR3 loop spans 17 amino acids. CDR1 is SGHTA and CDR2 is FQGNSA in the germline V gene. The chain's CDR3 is CASSLFPGQTGENGYTF. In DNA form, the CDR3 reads TGTGCCAGCAGCCTATTCCCTGGCCAGACAGGGGAGAATGGCTACACCTTC.

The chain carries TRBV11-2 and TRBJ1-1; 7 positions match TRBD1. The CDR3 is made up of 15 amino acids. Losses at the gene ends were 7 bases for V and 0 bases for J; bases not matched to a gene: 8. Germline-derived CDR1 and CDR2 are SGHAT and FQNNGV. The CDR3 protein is CASIGGLLLNTEAFF. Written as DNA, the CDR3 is TGTGCCAGCATAGGGGGCCTTTTACTGAACACTGAAGCTTTCTTT.

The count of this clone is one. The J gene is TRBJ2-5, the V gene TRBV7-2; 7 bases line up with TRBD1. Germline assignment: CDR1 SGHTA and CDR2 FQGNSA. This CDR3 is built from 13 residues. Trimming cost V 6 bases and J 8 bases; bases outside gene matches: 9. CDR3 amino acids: CASRSGQRSTQYF. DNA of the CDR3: TGTGCCAGCAGATCGGGACAGAGATCCACCCAGTACTTC.

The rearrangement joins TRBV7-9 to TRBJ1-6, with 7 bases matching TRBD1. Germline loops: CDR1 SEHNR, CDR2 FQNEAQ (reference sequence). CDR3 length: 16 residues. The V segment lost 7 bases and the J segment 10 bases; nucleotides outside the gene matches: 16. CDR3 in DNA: TGTGCCAGCACCCCCCCCGGGGACAGAAGCCACTCACCCCTCCACTTT. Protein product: CASTPPGDRSHSPLHF.

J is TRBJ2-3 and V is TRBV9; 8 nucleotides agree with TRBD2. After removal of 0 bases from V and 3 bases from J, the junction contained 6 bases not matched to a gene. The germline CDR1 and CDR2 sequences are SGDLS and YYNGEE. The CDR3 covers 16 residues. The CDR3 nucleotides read TGTGCCAGCAGCGTAGACGGGGGCGGGAGGACAGATACGCAGTATTTT. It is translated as CASSVDGGGRTDTQYF.

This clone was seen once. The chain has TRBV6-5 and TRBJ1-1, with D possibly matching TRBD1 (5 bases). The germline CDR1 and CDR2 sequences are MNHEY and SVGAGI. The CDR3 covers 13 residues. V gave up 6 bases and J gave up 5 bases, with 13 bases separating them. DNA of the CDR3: TGTGCCAGCAGCCCACGGGGGGGTACTGAAGCTTTCTTT. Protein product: CASSPRGGTEAFF.

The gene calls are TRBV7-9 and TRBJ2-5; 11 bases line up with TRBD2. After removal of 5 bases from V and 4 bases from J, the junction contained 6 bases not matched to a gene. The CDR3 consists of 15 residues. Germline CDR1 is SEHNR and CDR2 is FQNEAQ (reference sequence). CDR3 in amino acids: CASSISGGAAETQYF. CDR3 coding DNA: TGTGCCAGCAGCATTAGCGGGGGGGCCGCAGAGACCCAGTACTTC.

In DNA form, the CDR3 reads TGCGCCAGCAGCTCCAAGACAGGGGAGACTGAAGCTTTCTTT. The encoded protein is CASSSKTGETEAFF. This chain joins TRBV5-1 and TRBJ1-1; 8 bases agree with TRBD1. V lost 3 bases and J lost 5; bases outside the gene matches: 6. The V gene's germline CDR1 is SGHRS and CDR2 YFSETQ. The CDR3 contains 14 residues.

This CDR3 reads CASSLLGLYNEQFF. In DNA, the CDR3 is TGCGCCAGCAGCTTGTTGGGCCTCTACAATGAGCAGTTCTTC. This chain connects TRBV5-1 to TRBJ2-1; no firm D call. The V gene lost 1 base and the J gene lost 3 bases, with 8 bases spanning the gap. The CDR3 totals 14 residues. Germline V gene data show CDR1 as SGHRS and CDR2 as YFSETQ.

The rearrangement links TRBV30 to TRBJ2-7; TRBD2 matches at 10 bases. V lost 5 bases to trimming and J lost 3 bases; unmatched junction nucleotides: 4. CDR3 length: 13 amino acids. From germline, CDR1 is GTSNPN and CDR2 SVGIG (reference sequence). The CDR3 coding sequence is TGTGCCTGGGGGGAGCGGGGGGGCTACGAGCAGTACTTC. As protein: CAWGERGGYEQYF.

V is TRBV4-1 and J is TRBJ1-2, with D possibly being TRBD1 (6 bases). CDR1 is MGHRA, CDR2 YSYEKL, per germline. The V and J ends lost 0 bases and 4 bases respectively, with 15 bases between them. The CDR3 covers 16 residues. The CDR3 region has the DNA TGCGCCAGCAGCCAAGATTGGGCAGGGGTTATCTATGGCTACACCTTC. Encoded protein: CASSQDWAGVIYGYTF.

The CDR3 spells CASSSGDRSSYGYTF. CDR3 in DNA: TGTGCCAGCAGCTCCGGGGACAGGTCCTCCTATGGCTACACCTTC. The rearrangement uses TRBV7-9 and TRBJ1-2; 8 bases agree with TRBD1. Germline CDR1 and CDR2: SEHNR and FQNEAQ (reference sequence). The CDR3 contains 15 residues. Trimming cost V 4 bases and J 4 bases; bases outside gene matches: 8.